Presented here are 6 T cell receptor beta chains from one specimen sequenced in a study of HIV-infected patients and healthy controls. The repertoire came from unfractionated whole blood and reflected all unsorted peripheral T cells. Around 530 ng RNA was reverse transcribed with alpha and beta constant-region primers. Using multiplexing indices, alpha and beta chain libraries were generated apart by chain-specific third strand synthesis. A single record per CDR3 protein comes from TCRdb applying MiXCR to the 5' RACE reads. The table includes tens of thousands of distinct CDR3 sequences, 8.5% to 9% detected once. The material sequenced was blood. The origin of the receptors is an adult in good health.

In this sample, this clonotype turned up a few times. This chain connects TRBV12-3 or TRBV12-4 to TRBJ1-5; TRBD1 matches at 7 bases. V lost 6 bases to trimming and J lost 0 bases; unmatched junction nucleotides: 5. The CDR3 contains 15 residues. CDR3 bases: TGTGCCAGCAGCCCGGACAGGAATAGCAATCAGCCCCAGCATTTT. Translated, it gives CASSPDRNSNQPQHF.

The sample holds many counts of this clonotype. The J gene is TRBJ2-2, the V gene TRBV5-1; D gene unclear. V was shortened by 4 bases and J by 3 bases, with 4 bases between the two germline ends. CDR3 length equals 12 residues. CDR1 and CDR2 (germline): SGHRS, YFSETQ. As DNA, the CDR3 is TGCGCCAGCAGCAGAGACACCGGGGAGCTGTTTTTT. Translated, it gives CASSRDTGELFF.

This clonotype was counted many times. The gene calls are TRBV7-2 and TRBJ2-7, with 8 bases identical to TRBD2. Germline values: CDR1 SGHTA, CDR2 FQGNSA. The V segment lost 5 bases and the J segment 4 bases; nucleotides outside the gene matches: 4. The CDR3 is 13 amino acids. CDR3 sequence reads: CASSPGGGYEQYF. In DNA, the CDR3 is TGTGCCAGCAGCCCGGGGGGGGGTTACGAGCAGTACTTC.

The rearrangement uses TRBV3-1 and TRBJ2-5; a weak D match, TRBD2 (6 bases). This CDR3 has 14 residues. From germline, CDR1 is LGHDT and CDR2 YNNKEL (reference sequence). V dropped 1 base and J dropped 3 bases, with 9 bases sitting between them. The CDR3 DNA reads as TGTGCCAGCAGCCAAGTGGACTACGAAGAGACCCAGTACTTC. Translation: CASSQVDYEETQYF.

This clonotype has at least ten counts. The chain employs TRBV20-1 and TRBJ2-7; D perhaps matches TRBD1 (5 bases). The CDR3 runs 12 residues. The germline V and J ends were trimmed by 4 bases and 2 bases, with 9 bases remaining between them. Per germline, CDR1 DFQATT and CDR2 SNEGSKA (reference sequence). CDR3 residues: CSATDTAYEQYF. The DNA of the CDR3 is TGCAGTGCTACGGACACGGCCTACGAGCAGTACTTC.

This clonotype was detected many times. V is TRBV19 and J is TRBJ1-5; D is ambiguous. The CDR3 contains 15 residues. Trimming stripped 6 bases from V and 3 bases from J, with 15 bases between. Germline V lookup: CDR1 LNHDA, CDR2 SQIVND (reference sequence). CDR3 bases: TGTGCCAGTAGGTCCTATGGGCAGAACAATCAGCCCCAGCATTTT. Protein: CASRSYGQNNQPQHF.